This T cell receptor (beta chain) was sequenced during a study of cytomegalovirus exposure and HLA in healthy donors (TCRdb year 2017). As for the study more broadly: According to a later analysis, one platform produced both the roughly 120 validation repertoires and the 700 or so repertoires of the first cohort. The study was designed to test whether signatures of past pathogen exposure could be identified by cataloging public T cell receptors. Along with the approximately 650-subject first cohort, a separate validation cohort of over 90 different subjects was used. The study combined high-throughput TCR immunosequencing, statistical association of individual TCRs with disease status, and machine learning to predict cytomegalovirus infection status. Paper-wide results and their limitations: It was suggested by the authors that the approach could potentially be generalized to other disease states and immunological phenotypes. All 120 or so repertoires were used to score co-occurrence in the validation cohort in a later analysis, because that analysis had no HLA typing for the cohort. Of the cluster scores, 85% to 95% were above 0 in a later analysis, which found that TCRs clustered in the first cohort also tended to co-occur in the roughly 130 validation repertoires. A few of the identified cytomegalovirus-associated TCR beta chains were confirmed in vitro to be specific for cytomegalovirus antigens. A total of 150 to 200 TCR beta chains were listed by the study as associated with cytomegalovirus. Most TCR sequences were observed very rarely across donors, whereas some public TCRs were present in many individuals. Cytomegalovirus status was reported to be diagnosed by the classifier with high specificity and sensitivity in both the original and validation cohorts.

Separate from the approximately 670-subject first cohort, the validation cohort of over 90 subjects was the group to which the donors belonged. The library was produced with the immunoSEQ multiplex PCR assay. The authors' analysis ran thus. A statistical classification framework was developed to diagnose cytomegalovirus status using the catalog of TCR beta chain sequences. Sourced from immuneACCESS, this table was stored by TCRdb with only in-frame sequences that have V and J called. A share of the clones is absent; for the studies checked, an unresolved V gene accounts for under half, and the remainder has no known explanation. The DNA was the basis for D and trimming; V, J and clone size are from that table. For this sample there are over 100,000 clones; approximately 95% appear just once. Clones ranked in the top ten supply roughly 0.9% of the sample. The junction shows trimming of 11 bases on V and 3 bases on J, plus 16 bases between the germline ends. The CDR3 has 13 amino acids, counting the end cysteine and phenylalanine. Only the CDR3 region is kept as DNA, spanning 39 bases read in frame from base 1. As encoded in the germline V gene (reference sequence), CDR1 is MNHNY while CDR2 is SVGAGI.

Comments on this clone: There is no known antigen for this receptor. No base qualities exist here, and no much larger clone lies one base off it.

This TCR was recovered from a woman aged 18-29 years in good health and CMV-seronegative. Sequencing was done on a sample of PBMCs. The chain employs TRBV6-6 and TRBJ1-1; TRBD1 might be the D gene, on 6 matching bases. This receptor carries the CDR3 CAAGRDIYTEAFF. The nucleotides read TGTGCCGCTGGCCGGGACATATACACTGAAGCTTTCTTT.